This T cell receptor beta chain was sequenced in a study of blood T cell repertoires in COVID-19. As for the study in general: Some COVID-19 samples were acute and others convalescent; all came from the United States, Italy and Spain.

This clone occurred once. Libraries were prepared by immunoSEQ multiplex PCR; TCRdb keeps only in-frame clonotypes and omits some of them. The top ten hold 3% to 4% of the sample, which has 300,000 to 350,000 clones, about 92% seen once. The sequenced material came from peripheral blood. The sequence was obtained from a woman between 55 and 75 years old with COVID-19, enrolled during active disease.

The CDR3 protein is CASNLVGRSAFF. For the CDR3, the DNA is TGTGCCAGCAACTTGGTGGGCCGGTCGGCTTTCTTT. The chain has TRBV28 and TRBJ1-1; no clear D. Between the trimmed V and J ends, which lost 7 bases and 11 bases, there was a span of 17 bases. The CDR3 is 12 amino acids. CDR1 and CDR2 (germline): MDHEN, SYDVKM.